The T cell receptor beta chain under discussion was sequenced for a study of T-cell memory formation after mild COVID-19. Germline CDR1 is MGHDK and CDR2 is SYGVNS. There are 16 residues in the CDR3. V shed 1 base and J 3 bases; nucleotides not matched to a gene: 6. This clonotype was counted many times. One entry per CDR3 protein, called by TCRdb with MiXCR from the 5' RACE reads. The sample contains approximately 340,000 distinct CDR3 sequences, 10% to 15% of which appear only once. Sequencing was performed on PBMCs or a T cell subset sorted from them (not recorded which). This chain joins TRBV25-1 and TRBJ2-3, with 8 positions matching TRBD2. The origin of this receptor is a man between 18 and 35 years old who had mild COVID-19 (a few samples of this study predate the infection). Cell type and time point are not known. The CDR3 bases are TGTGCCAGCAGTGAATCACGGCGGGGGGTAACAGATACGCAGTATTTT. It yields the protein CASSESRRGVTDTQYF.